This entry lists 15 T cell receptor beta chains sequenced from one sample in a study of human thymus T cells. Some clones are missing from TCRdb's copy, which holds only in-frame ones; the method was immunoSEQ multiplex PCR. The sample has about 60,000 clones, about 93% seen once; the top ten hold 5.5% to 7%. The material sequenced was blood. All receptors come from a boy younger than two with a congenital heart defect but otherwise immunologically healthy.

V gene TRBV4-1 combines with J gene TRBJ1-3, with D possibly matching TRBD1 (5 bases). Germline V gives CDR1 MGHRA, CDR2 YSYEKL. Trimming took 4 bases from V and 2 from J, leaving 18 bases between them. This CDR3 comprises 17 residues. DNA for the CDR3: TGCGCCAGCAGCCTCGGCCCGGAGGTGGGGGCTGGAAACACCATATATTTT. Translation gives CASSLGPEVGAGNTIYF.

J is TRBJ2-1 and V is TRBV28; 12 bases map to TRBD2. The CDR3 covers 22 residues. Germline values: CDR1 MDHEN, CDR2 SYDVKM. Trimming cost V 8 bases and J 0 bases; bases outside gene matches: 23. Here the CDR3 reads CASGRLPRNTSGRINSYNEQFF. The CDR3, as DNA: TGTGCCAGCGGGCGCCTCCCCAGAAACACTAGCGGGAGGATAAACTCCTACAATGAGCAGTTCTTC. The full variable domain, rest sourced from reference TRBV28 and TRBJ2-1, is DVKVTQSSRYLVKRTGEKVFLECVQDMDHENMFWYRQDPGLGLRLIYFSYDVKMKEKGDIPEGYSVSREKKERFSLILESASTNQTSMYLCASGRLPRNTSGRINSYNEQFFGPGTRLTVL.

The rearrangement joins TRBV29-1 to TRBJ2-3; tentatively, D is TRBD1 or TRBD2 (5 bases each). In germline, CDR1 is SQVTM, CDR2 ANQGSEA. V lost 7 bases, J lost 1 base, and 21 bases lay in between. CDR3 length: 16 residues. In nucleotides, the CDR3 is TGCAGCGCCCATTGGCTAGTGGGGGAAGGCACAGATACGCAGTATTTT. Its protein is CSAHWLVGEGTDTQYF.

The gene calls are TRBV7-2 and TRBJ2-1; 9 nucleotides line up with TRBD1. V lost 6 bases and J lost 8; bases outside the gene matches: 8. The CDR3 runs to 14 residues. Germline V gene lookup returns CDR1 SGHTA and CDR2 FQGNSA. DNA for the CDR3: TGTGCCAGCAGATTTACAGGGGGCCGGGATGAGCAGTTCTTC. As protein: CASRFTGGRDEQFF.

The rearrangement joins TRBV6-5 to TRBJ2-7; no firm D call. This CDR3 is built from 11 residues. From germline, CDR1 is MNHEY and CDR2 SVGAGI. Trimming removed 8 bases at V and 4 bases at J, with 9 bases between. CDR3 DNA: TGTGCCAGCGGCAGTACGTACGAGCAGTACTTC. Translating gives CASGSTYEQYF.

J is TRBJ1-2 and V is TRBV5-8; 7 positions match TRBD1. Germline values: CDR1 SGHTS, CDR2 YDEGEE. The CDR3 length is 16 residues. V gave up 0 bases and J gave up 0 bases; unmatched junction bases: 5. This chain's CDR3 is CASSLAPGQPNYGYTF. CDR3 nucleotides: TGTGCCAGCAGCTTGGCCCCGGGACAGCCTAACTATGGCTACACCTTC. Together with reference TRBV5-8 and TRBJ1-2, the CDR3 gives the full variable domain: EAGVTQSPTHLIKTRGQQATLRCSPISGHTSVYWYQQALGLGLQFLLWYDEGEERNRGNFPPRFSGRQFPNYSSELNVNALELEDSALYLCASSLAPGQPNYGYTFGSGTRLTVV.

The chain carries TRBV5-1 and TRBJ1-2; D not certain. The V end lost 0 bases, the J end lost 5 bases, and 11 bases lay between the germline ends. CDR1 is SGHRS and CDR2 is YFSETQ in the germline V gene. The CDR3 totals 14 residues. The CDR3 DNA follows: TGCGCCAGCAGCTTGGCCGGAAGGGATTATGGCTACACCTTC. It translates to CASSLAGRDYGYTF.

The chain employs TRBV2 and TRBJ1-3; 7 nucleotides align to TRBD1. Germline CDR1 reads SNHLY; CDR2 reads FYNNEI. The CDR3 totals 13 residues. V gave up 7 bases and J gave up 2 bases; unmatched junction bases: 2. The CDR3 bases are TGTGCCAGCAAGGGGGCTACTGGAAACACCATATATTTT. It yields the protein CASKGATGNTIYF.

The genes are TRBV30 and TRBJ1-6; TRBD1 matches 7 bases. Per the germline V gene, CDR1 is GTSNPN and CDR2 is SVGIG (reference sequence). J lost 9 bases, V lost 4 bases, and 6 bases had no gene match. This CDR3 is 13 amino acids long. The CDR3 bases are TGTGCCTGGATGGGACAGCCTCGTTCACCCCTCCACTTT. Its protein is CAWMGQPRSPLHF.

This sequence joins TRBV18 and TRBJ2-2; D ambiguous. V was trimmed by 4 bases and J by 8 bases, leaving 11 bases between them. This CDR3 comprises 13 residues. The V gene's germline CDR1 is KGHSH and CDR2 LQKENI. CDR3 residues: CASSRSTRGELFF. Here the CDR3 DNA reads TGTGCCAGCTCACGCTCAACTCGTGGGGAGCTGTTTTTT.

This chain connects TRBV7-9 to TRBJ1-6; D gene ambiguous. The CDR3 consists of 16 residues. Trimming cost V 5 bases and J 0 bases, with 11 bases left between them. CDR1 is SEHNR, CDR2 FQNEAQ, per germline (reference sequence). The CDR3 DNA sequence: TGTGCCAGCAGCAGGCAGGCAAGCTCCTATAATTCACCCCTCCACTTT. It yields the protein CASSRQASSYNSPLHF.

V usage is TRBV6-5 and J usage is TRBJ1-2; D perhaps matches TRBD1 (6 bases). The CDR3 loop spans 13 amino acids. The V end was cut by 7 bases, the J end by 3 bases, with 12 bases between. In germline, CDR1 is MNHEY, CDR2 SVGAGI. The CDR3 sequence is CASIQGRHYGYTF. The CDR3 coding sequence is TGTGCCAGCATACAGGGACGTCACTATGGCTACACCTTC.

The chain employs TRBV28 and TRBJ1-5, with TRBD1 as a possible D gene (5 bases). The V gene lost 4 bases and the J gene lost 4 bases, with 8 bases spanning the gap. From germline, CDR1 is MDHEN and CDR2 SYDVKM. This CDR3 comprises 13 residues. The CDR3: CASSSGRNQPQHF. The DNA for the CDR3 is TGTGCCAGCAGTTCGGGGCGTAATCAGCCCCAGCATTTT.

CDR3 sequence: CASSRHTGELFF. DNA of the CDR3: TGTGCCAGCAGTCGCCACACCGGGGAGCTGTTTTTT. V usage is TRBV28 and J usage is TRBJ2-2; no definite D call. Germline V gene sequence: CDR1 MDHEN, CDR2 SYDVKM. V was trimmed by 5 bases and J by 3 bases, leaving 4 bases between them. The CDR3 length is 12 residues.

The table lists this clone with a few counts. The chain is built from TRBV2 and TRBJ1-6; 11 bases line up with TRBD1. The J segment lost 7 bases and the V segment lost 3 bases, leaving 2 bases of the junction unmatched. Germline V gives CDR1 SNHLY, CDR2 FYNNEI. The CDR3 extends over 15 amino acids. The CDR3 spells CASSEDRGQNSPLHF. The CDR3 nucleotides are TGTGCCAGCAGTGAGGACAGGGGGCAAAATTCACCCCTCCACTTT. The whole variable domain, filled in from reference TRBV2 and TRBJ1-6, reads EPEVTQTPSHQVTQMGQEVILRCVPISNHLYFYWYRQILGQKVEFLVSFYNNEISEKSEIFDDQFSVERPDGSNFTLKIRSTKLEDSAMYFCASSEDRGQNSPLHFGNGTRLTVT.